A single sample is the source of the 2 T cell receptor beta chains below, sequenced in a study of immune cell composition in non-small cell lung cancer. Normal lung sampling was at least 3 cm from the tumour, as distant as possible. TCRdb's table, derived via immunoSEQ multiplex PCR, lists solely in-frame clones and lacks some. This sample has several thousand clones, with under 80% found just once. Specimen: non-adjacent lung tissue. These TCRs come from a human donor with non-small cell lung cancer.

The V gene is TRBV12-5, the J gene TRBJ2-1; TRBD1 aligns across 12 bases. The CDR3 is made up of 16 amino acids. The junction had 6 bases not matched to a gene; V was cut back by 2 bases and J by 7 bases. The V gene's germline CDR1 is LGHNT and CDR2 FRNRAP. The CDR3 here is CASGLSGTGGKNEQFF. In nucleotides, the CDR3 is TGTGCTAGTGGTTTGAGCGGGACAGGGGGCAAGAATGAGCAGTTCTTC.

The chain couples TRBV10-3 to TRBJ1-3, with no clear D. Germline CDR1 reads ENHRY; CDR2 reads SYGVKD. The CDR3 covers 14 residues. Trimming cost V 10 bases and J 3 bases, with 16 bases left between them. The CDR3, as DNA: TGTGCCACGTCCCCTTCAGTTTTTGGAAACACCATATATTTT. It yields the protein CATSPSVFGNTIYF.